Included here is one T cell receptor beta chain sequence, with context. This entry comes from a study of T cell changes during pregnancy in multiple sclerosis. Clones were sequenced by immunoSEQ multiplex PCR, and TCRdb holds only the in-frame ones, with some missing. The sample records about 77,000 clones, 85% to 95% being singletons. This CDR3 contains 14 residues. Germline V lookup: CDR1 SQVTM, CDR2 ANQGSEA. V was cut by 6 bases and J by 0 bases, with 12 bases left in between. The V and J genes are TRBV29-1 and TRBJ2-1; D possibly corresponds to TRBD1 (5 bases). Sample: peripheral blood, taken after pregnancy. This receptor was obtained from a female donor in good health, enrolled as a control in a pregnancy study. CDR3 amino acids: CSVADRLSYNEQFF. Here the CDR3 DNA reads TGCAGCGTCGCCGACAGACTCTCCTACAATGAGCAGTTCTTC.